These 3 T cell receptor beta chains were sequenced from one sample in a study of blood T cell repertoires in COVID-19. Sequenced by immunoSEQ multiplex PCR; TCRdb stores in-frame clones only, minus some. The table records about 340,000 clones, around 86% of them present only once. The sample consisted of PBMCs or T cells enriched from blood (not recorded which). These receptors all stem from a woman aged 40 to 50 with acute COVID-19.

The rearrangement links TRBV5-1 to TRBJ2-1, with 10 bases matching TRBD2. V was clipped by 1 base and J by 5 bases; unmatched bases: 12. The germline gives CDR1 SGHRS, CDR2 YFSETQ. The CDR3 is 18 amino acids. The CDR3 spells CASSLRVTSGTSDNEQFF. The CDR3 DNA follows: TGCGCCAGCAGCTTGCGGGTCACTAGCGGGACTTCAGACAATGAGCAGTTCTTC.

The chain has TRBV10-3 and TRBJ1-1; D remains ambiguous. V lost 8 bases and J 2 bases, leaving 15 bases between the germline ends. Per the germline V gene, CDR1 is ENHRY and CDR2 is SYGVKD. CDR3 size: 14 residues. The CDR3 region is CAIGREEVNTEAFF. The CDR3 nucleotides are TGTGCCATCGGTCGTGAGGAAGTTAACACTGAAGCTTTCTTT.

This clone occurred once. The chain links TRBV4-1 to TRBJ2-7, with a tentative D call TRBD1 (6 bases). The V end lost 3 bases, the J end lost 0 bases, and 9 bases lay between the germline ends. Germline lookup yields CDR1 MGHRA and CDR2 YSYEKL. This CDR3 comprises 14 residues. The CDR3, as DNA: TGCGCCAGCAGCCAGGGGGCGAACTCCTACGAGCAGTACTTC. It is translated as CASSQGANSYEQYF.